The T cell receptor (beta chain) described here comes from a study of regulatory T cells in long-lasting Graves disease. Study information: Prior antithyroid drug treatment in newly diagnosed Graves' patients lasted under 3 months.

This clonotype has a count of ten or more. Its antigen is not known. Assembly of TCR beta libraries relied on iRepertoire HTBI primers together with Arm-PCR of CDR3 regions. Each CDR3 protein gets one entry after TCRdb re-called the multiplex PCR reads with MiXCR. The table lists some 500,000 distinct CDR3 sequences, around 16% of them singletons. Overall study findings and caveats: Researchers examined only peripheral blood and not thyroid tissue.

The V gene's germline CDR1 is ENHRY and CDR2 SYGVKD. This CDR3 region has 14 residues. V was cut by 2 bases and J by 6 bases, with 13 bases left in between. Time point noted: newly diagnosed GD, antithyroid drugs for less than 3 months. PBMC-derived RNA was used for the TCR library. These records were also assigned to another study, of T cells in Graves' hyperthyroidism and ophthalmopathy.

The chain employs TRBV10-3 and TRBJ1-1; D uncertain. This sample comprised peripheral blood mononuclear cells (PBMCs), obtained at new diagnosis, from a patient treated with antithyroid drugs. The source of this sequence is a woman aged 35-65 years with Graves disease. CDR3 amino acids: CAISEVSPGAEAFF. The CDR3 DNA is TGTGCCATCAGTGAGGTTTCCCCCGGGGCTGAAGCTTTCTTT.